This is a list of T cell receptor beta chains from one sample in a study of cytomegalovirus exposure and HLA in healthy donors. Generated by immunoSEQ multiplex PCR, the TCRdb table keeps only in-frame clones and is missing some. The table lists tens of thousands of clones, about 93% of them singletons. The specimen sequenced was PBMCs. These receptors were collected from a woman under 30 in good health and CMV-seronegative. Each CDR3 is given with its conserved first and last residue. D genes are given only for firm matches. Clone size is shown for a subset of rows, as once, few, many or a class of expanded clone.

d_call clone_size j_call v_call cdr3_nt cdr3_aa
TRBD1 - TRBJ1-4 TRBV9 TGTGCCAGCAGCCGGGGACAGGCAGAAGAAAAACTGTTTTTT CASSRGQAEEKLFF
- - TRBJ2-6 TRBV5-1 TGCGCCACATGGGTCGGGACTGGGGCCAACGTCCTGACTTTC CATWVGTGANVLTF
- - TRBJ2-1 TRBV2 TGTGCCAGCAGTGAAGTCCCCACAGGGTATGAGCAGTTCTTC CASSEVPTGYEQFF
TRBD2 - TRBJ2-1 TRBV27 TGTGCCAGCACCGCTCTAGCGGGGGCGACATATAGCTCCTACAATGAGCAGTTCTTC CASTALAGATYSSYNEQFF
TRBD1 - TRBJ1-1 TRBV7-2 TGTGCCAGCAGGCCCGGACAGGGGGCCTTTGGAGCTTTCTTT CASRPGQGAFGAFF
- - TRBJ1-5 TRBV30 TGTGCCTGGAACCTAGGGGGCAATCAGCCCCAGCATTTT CAWNLGGNQPQHF
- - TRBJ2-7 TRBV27 TGTGCCAGCACCTCCCGGGACACAGCCTACGAGCAGTACTTC CASTSRDTAYEQYF
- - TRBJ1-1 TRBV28 TGTGCCAGCAATAGCTTGCCTATGAACACTGAAGCTTTCTTT CASNSLPMNTEAFF
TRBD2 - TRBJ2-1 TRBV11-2 TGTGCCAGCAGCCCAAGACTTACTAGCGGGGGGGGCGATGAGCAGTTCTTC CASSPRLTSGGGDEQFF
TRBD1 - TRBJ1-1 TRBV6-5 TGTGCCAGCAATTTCGACAGGGGTCTGACCACTGAAGCTTTCTTT CASNFDRGLTTEAFF
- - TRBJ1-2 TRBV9 TGTGCCAGCAGCGTGGACAGACCCGGTACTTCTAACTATGGCTACACCTTC CASSVDRPGTSNYGYTF
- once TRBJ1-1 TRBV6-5 TGTGCCAGCAGTTACTCGCCGCCGGACAGGAACACTGAAGCTTTCTTT CASSYSPPDRNTEAFF
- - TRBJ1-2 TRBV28 TGTGCCAGCAGTCGTAGAACCATGGGACCTTCGGAGGGCCCTATATATGGCTACACCTTC CASSRRTMGPSEGPIYGYTF
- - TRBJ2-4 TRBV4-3 TGCGCCAGCAGCCAAGATCGGATTATTCCGGGTACGGACATTCAGTACTTC CASSQDRIIPGTDIQYF
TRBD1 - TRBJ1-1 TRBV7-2 TGTGCCAGCAGCTCGGGACAGATTAACACTGAAGCTTTCTTT CASSSGQINTEAFF
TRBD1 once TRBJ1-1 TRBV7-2 TGTGCCAGCAGCCCGACAGGGTTTAACACTGAAGCTTTCTTT CASSPTGFNTEAFF
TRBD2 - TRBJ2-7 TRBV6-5 TGTGCCAGCAGAACGGGACTAGCGGGAAACTACGAGCAGTACTTC CASRTGLAGNYEQYF
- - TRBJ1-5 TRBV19 TGTGCCAGTAGTTACAGGGCGAATCAGCCCCAGCATTTT CASSYRANQPQHF
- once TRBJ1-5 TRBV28 TGTGCCAGCAGTTTGTGGGGCCCGGTGGGCAATCAGCCCCAGCATTTT CASSLWGPVGNQPQHF
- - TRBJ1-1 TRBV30 TGTGCCTGGAGTCAGGGCACCGAAGCTTTCTTT CAWSQGTEAFF
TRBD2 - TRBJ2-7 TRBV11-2 TGTGCCAGCAGCCCCGCGGGGGGGCGAGGGCAGTACTTC CASSPAGGRGQYF
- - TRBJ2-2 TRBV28 TGTGCCAGCAGTTTGGTCTACCCAACCGGGGAGCTGTTTTTT CASSLVYPTGELFF
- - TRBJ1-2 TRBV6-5 TGTGCCAGCAGTTACTGGGCGAACTATGGCTACACCTTC CASSYWANYGYTF
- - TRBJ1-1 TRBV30 TGTGCCTGGAGTGTGGCTAATGCGCAGCTGGGAGAGGTGGACACTGAAGCTTTCTTT CAWSVANAQLGEVDTEAFF
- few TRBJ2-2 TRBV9 TGTGCCAGCAGCGCATCGGGTAGCGGGGAGCTGTTTTTT CASSASGSGELFF
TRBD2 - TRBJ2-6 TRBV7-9 TGTGCCAGCAGCTCCAACGGACTAGCGGGAATCTCTGGGGCCAACGTCCTGACTTTC CASSSNGLAGISGANVLTF
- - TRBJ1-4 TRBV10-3 TGTGCCACGAAGGGCGGGGGGCATACTAATGAAAAACTGTTTTTT CATKGGGHTNEKLFF
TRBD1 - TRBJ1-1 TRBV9 TGTGCCAGCAGCGCCAGCCAACATCTCCGGGACAGGGACTTGAACACTGAAGCTTTCTTT CASSASQHLRDRDLNTEAFF
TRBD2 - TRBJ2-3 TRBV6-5 TGTGCCAGCAGTTACTCCACTAGCGGAAGCGCTGAGCAGTATTTT CASSYSTSGSAEQYF
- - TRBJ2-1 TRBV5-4 TGTGCCAGCAGCTTGGGAGGGAGTACCTACAATGAGCAGTTCTTC CASSLGGSTYNEQFF
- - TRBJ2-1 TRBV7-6 TGTGCCAGCAGCTTAGAGGGGATAGGGCAGTTCTTC CASSLEGIGQFF
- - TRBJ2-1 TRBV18 TGTGCCAGCTCACGCGATGAGCAGTTCTTC CASSRDEQFF
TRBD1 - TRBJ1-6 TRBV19 TGTGCCAGTAGGGGGACCGGGACAGGAAAGACGCCCCTCCACTTT CASRGTGTGKTPLHF
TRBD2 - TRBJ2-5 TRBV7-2 TGTGCCACTAAAAATCGGGCGGGGGAAGAGACCCAGTACTTC CATKNRAGEETQYF
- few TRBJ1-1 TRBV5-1 TGCGCCAGCAGCTTGGCTCCTCAAGGGGTCACTGAAGCTTTCTTT CASSLAPQGVTEAFF
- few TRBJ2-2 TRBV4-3 TGCGCCAGCAGCCAAGGACTAGACACCGGGGAGCTGTTTTTT CASSQGLDTGELFF
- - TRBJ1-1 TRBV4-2 TGTGCCAGCAGCGGGGGGGGGAGGATCACTGAAGCTTTCTTT CASSGGGRITEAFF
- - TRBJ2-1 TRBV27 TGTGCCAGCAGAACAGTGGGGAGCTCCTACAATGAGCAGTTCTTC CASRTVGSSYNEQFF
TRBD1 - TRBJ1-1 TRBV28 TGTGCCAGCAGCCTCGGGACAGCTATGAACACTGAAGCTTTCTTT CASSLGTAMNTEAFF
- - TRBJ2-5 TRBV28 TGTGCCAGCAGGTGGGCGGGGGCCGGGGGAGAGACCCAGTACTTC CASRWAGAGGETQYF
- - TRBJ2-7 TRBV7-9 TGTGCCAGCAGCCACTCTCTCAGGACCTACGAGCAGTACTTC CASSHSLRTYEQYF
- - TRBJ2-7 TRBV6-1 TGTGCCAGCAGCCTCAGGGATCTTGATCCCTACGAGCAGTACTTC CASSLRDLDPYEQYF
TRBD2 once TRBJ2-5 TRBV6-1 TGTGCCAGCAGAATTAGCGGGGGGGAGACCCAGTACTTC CASRISGGETQYF
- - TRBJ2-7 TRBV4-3 TGCGCCAGCAGCCAAGACCTACAGGGTTACGAGCAGTACTTC CASSQDLQGYEQYF
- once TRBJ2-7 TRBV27 TGTGCCAGCAGTATAAAGACAGGCCGCGAGCAGTACTTC CASSIKTGREQYF
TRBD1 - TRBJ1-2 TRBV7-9 TGTGCCAGCAGCTTAGTTGGGACAGGAGAAATTAACTATGGCTACACCTTC CASSLVGTGEINYGYTF
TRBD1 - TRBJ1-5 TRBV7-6 TGTGCCAGCAGCTTAGGACAGGGGGGGAGCAATCAGCCCCAGCATTTT CASSLGQGGSNQPQHF
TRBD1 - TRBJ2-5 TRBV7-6 TGTGCCAGCAGCTCCCTAAACGACAGGGGGCTGTACTTC CASSSLNDRGLYF
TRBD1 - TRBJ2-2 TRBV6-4 TGTGCCAGCAGAGGACAGGGTTACACCGGGGAGCTGTTTTTT CASRGQGYTGELFF
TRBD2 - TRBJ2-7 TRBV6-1 TGTGCCAGCAGAGATAGCGGGGCCCGCTCCTACGAGCAGTACTTC CASRDSGARSYEQYF